The rows below give T cell receptor beta chains drawn from one sample of a study of T cell responses to AZD1222 COVID-19 vaccine. Clones were sequenced by immunoSEQ multiplex PCR, and TCRdb holds only the in-frame ones, with some missing. The sample contains roughly 150,000 clones, approximately 88% of which appear only once. Sequencing used peripheral blood, obtained on day 0 of AZD1222 vaccination. Receptors were obtained from an adult in good health. The CDR3 runs from the conserved cysteine through the conserved F or W. The D gene is left open where the match is weak. Some rows mark clone size as missing; the rest say once, few, many or name a class of expanded clone.

cdr3_length clone_size j_call d_call v_call cdr3_nt cdr3_aa
14 . TRBJ1-1 . TRBV3-1/TRBV3-2 TGTGCCAGCAGCCAAACGGACGTTCAAGCTGAAGCTTTCTTT CASSQTDVQAEAFF
13 . TRBJ1-2 . TRBV30 TGTGCCTGGAGCCGAGGGATCCGATATGGCTACACCTTC CAWSRGIRYGYTF
15 few TRBJ2-7 TRBD1 TRBV4-3 TGCGCCAGCAGCCAAGAGAGGGACAGGATACACGAGCAGTACTTC CASSQERDRIHEQYF
13 . TRBJ1-1 . TRBV27 TGTGCCAGCAGTTTAACAGGGAACACTGAAGCTTTCTTT CASSLTGNTEAFF
17 once TRBJ2-1 . TRBV12-5 TGTGCTAGTGGTTTGGTACTGGGGGGAAGGTCCTACAATGAGCAGTTCTTC CASGLVLGGRSYNEQFF
13 . TRBJ1-1 . TRBV7-2 TGTGCCAGCAGCCCCTCTTCGTGGGGTGAAGCTTTCTTT CASSPSSWGEAFF
13 . TRBJ2-2 . TRBV30 TGTGCCCTTTGGGGAGCAGTAACCGGGGAGCTGTTTTTT CALWGAVTGELFF
14 . TRBJ1-5 . TRBV18 TGTGCCAGCTCACCTGAGACCTACAATCAGCCCCAGCATTTT CASSPETYNQPQHF
14 . TRBJ2-1 TRBD2 TRBV10-3 TGTGCCATCAGCCCGGGACTAGGCGTCAATGAGCAGTTCTTC CAISPGLGVNEQFF
13 few TRBJ1-2 TRBD1 TRBV6-6 TGTGCCAGCAGCCTTGACAGGGGAAATGGCTACACCTTC CASSLDRGNGYTF
16 once TRBJ2-7 TRBD2 TRBV27 TGTGCCAGCAGTTTATCGAAGCTAGCGGGGGGCTACGAGCAGTACTTC CASSLSKLAGGYEQYF
16 . TRBJ2-5 TRBD1 TRBV7-9 TGTGCCAGCAGCAGTACCGGGACCCCAGGGGGAGAGACCCAGTACTTC CASSSTGTPGGETQYF
12 . TRBJ2-3 . TRBV30 TGTGCCTGGAGTGTTGGTGCGAATACGCAGTATTTT CAWSVGANTQYF
15 . TRBJ2-2 . TRBV7-9 TGTGCCAGCAGCTTACCCGGGAGTAGGGTCGGGGAGCTGTTTTTT CASSLPGSRVGELFF
15 . TRBJ2-2 . TRBV7-9 TGTGCCAGCAGCCCCTCGGGTGTATCGGCCGGGGAGCTGTTTTTT CASSPSGVSAGELFF
16 . TRBJ1-2 . TRBV5-3 TGTGCCAGAAGCTTCCATAGGCCTGCCGTCGGCTATGGCTACACCTTC CARSFHRPAVGYGYTF